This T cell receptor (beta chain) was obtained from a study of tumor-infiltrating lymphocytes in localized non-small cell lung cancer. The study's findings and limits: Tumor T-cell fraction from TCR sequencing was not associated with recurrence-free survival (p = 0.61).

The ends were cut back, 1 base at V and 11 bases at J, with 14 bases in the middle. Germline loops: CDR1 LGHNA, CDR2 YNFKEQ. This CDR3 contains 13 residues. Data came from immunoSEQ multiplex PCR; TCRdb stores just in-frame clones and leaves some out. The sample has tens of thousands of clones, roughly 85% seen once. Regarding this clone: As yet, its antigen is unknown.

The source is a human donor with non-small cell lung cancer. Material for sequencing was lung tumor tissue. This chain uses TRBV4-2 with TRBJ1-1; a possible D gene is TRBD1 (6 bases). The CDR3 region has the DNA TGTGCCAGCAGCCAAGGACCCGGACAGTCCGCTTTCTTT. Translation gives CASSQGPGQSAFF.